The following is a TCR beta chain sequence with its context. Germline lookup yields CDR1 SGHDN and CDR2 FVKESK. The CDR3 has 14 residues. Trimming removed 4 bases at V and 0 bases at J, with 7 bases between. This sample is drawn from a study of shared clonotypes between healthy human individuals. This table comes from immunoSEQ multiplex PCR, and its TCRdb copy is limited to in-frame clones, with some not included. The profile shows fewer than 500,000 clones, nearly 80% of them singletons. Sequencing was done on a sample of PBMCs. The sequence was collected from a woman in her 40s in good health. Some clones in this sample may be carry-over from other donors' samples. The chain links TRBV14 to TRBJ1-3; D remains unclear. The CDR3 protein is CASSPGFSGNTIYF. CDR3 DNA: TGTGCCAGCAGCCCGGGATTCTCTGGAAACACCATATATTTT.